This TCR beta chain was captured by sequencing in a study of blood T cells in healthy people across ages. Study outcomes and limitations: Strong correlation existed between TCR beta diversity and naive T cell percentage. Considered underestimates were the diversity estimates obtained from one million T cells.

The V end lost 2 bases, the J end lost 1 base, and 9 bases lay between the germline ends. Germline CDR1 and CDR2: MNHNS and SASEGT. The CDR3 is 14 residues long. Sample-barcoded 5' priming and a J-beta primer mix drove a second PCR of about 6 to 11 cycles. TCRdb reanalysed the 5' RACE reads using MiXCR and keeps one entry per CDR3 protein. The table has about 1.4 million distinct CDR3 sequences, almost 60% seen once. In this sample, this clonotype turned up a few times. Its matching antigen is unknown. This sequence was found in a man younger than 35 in good health. The chain uses TRBV6-1 and TRBJ2-7; D unclear. Sample: blood. CDR3 residues: CASSERRESYEQYF. The CDR3 DNA is TGTGCCAGCAGTGAAAGAAGGGAATCCTACGAGCAGTACTTC.